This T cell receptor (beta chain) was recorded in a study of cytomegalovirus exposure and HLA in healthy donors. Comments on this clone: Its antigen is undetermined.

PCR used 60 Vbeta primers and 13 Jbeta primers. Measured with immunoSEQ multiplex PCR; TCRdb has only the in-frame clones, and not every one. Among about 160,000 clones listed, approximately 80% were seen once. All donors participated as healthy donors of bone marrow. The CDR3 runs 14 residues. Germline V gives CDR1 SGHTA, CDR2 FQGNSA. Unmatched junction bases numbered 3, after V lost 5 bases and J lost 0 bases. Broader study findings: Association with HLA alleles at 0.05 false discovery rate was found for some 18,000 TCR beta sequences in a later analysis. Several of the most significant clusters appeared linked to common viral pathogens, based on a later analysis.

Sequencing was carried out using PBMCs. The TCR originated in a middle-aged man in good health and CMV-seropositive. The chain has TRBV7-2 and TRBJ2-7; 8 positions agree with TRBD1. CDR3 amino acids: CASSHQGASYEQYF. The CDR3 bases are TGTGCCAGCAGCCACCAGGGGGCCTCCTACGAGCAGTACTTC. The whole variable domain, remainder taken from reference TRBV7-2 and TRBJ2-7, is GAGVSQSPSNKVTEKGKDVELRCDPISGHTALYWYRQSLGQGLEFLIYFQGNSAPDKSGLPSDRFSAERTGGSVSTLTIQRTQQEDSAVYLCASSHQGASYEQYFGPGTRLTVT.